The source of this T cell receptor beta chain is a study of long-term antiretroviral therapy in people with HIV. Researchers report immunoSEQ v3.0 was run at survey level. Data came from immunoSEQ multiplex PCR; TCRdb stores just in-frame clones and leaves some out. The data show 15,000 or so clones, about 80% seen once. This receptor was taken from a man in his forties or fifties with HIV. The sequencing used unsorted PBMCs, collected 0.3 years before starting antiretroviral therapy.

DNA of the CDR3: TGTGCCAGCAGCCCGGACCGACAAAACTATGGCTACACCTTC. This codes for CASSPDRQNYGYTF. The rearrangement joins TRBV5-6 to TRBJ1-2, with D unclear. V was pared by 4 bases and J by 2 bases, with 12 bases between. CDR3 size: 14 residues. Germline lookup yields CDR1 SGHDT and CDR2 YYEEEE.